Below are 13 T cell receptor beta chains sequenced from a single sample in a study of shared clonotypes between healthy human individuals. This table comes from immunoSEQ multiplex PCR, and its TCRdb copy is limited to in-frame clones, with some not included. Of fewer than 850,000 clones in the sample, 80% to 95% were seen once. The sequencing sample was made of memory CD8+ T cells from PBMCs. The subset is: CD45RO+ cells pooled with CCR7-negative TemRA cells. The receptors were gathered from a man younger than 30 in good health. Some clones in this sample may be carry-over from other donors' samples.

The J gene is TRBJ2-7, the V gene TRBV4-1, with a weak D call TRBD1 (6 bases). Germline V gene sequence: CDR1 MGHRA, CDR2 YSYEKL. There are 15 residues in the CDR3. Trimming shortened V by 1 base and J by 4 bases, and 14 bases separated the two germline ends. The CDR3 sequence is CASSQGQAPLYEQYF. Here the CDR3 DNA reads TGCGCCAGCAGCCAAGGACAGGCTCCCTTGTACGAGCAGTACTTC.

This clone was seen only once. This chain links TRBV10-1 with TRBJ1-5; D is ambiguous. V was shortened by 2 bases and J by 6 bases, with 23 bases between the two germline ends. In germline, CDR1 is WNHNN, CDR2 SYGVQD (reference sequence). This CDR3 has 18 residues. The CDR3 DNA is TGCGCCAGCAGTGAGCCTAGTAGGGTGAGGGATCGGGGTCAGCCCCAGCATTTT. Protein product: CASSEPSRVRDRGQPQHF.

V is TRBV7-9 and J is TRBJ2-7, with D possibly matching TRBD2 (5 bases). CDR1 and CDR2 (germline): SEHNR, FQNEAQ (reference sequence). The CDR3 runs 12 residues. V lost 3 bases, J lost 7 bases, and 10 bases lay in between. CDR3 nucleotides: TGTGCCAGCAGCTTCACTAGTGTGGAGCAGTACTTC. Protein product: CASSFTSVEQYF. The entire variable domain, with the rest obtained from reference TRBV7-9 and TRBJ2-7, is as follows: DTGVSQNPRHKITKRGQNVTFRCDPISEHNRLYWYRQTLGQGPEFLTYFQNEAQLEKSRLLSDRFSAERPKGSFSTLEIQRTEQGDSAMYLCASSFTSVEQYFGPGTRLTVT.

The chain joins TRBV29-1 to TRBJ2-1, with TRBD2 matching 7 bases. The CDR3 loop spans 15 amino acids. Germline CDR1 reads SQVTM; CDR2 reads ANQGSEA. Unmatched junction bases numbered 9, after V lost 5 bases and J lost 2 bases. DNA for the CDR3: TGCAGCGTTAAAGTCCCCGGGAGGACCTACAATGAGCAGTTCTTC. Encoded protein: CSVKVPGRTYNEQFF.

The V and J genes are TRBV7-2 and TRBJ2-7; TRBD2 matches 11 bases. The CDR3 is 15 residues long. Germline V lookup: CDR1 SGHTA, CDR2 FQGNSA. After removal of 1 base from V and 4 bases from J, the junction contained 3 bases not matched to a gene. CDR3 residues: CASSLGGTSGYEQYF. CDR3 sequence (DNA): TGTGCCAGCAGCTTAGGCGGGACTAGCGGTTACGAGCAGTACTTC.

Details on this clone: Other DNA sequences of this sample code for an identical CDR3. V usage is TRBV5-1 and J usage is TRBJ2-7; 9 positions agree with TRBD1. The CDR3 length is 14 residues. Germline V gives CDR1 SGHRS, CDR2 YFSETQ. V dropped 0 bases and J dropped 3; count of bases not matched to a gene: 1. The CDR3 sequence is CASSLVGQGYEQYF. CDR3 nucleotides: TGCGCCAGCAGCTTGGTGGGACAGGGCTACGAGCAGTACTTC. Variable domain in full (rest from reference TRBV5-1 and TRBJ2-7): KAGVTQTPRYLIKTRGQQVTLSCSPISGHRSVSWYQQTPGQGLQFLFEYFSETQRNKGNFPGRFSGRQFSNSRSEMNVSTLELGDSALYLCASSLVGQGYEQYFGPGTRLTVT.

The chain couples TRBV29-1 to TRBJ2-7; the match to TRBD1 covers 8 bases. The CDR3 covers 14 residues. Germline trimming cut 6 bases from V and 2 bases from J; bases unmatched to any gene: 9. CDR1 and CDR2 (germline): SQVTM, ANQGSEA. CDR3 DNA sequence: TGCAGCGTCGCCACCGGGACAGGCGCCTACGAGCAGTACTTC. Amino acid sequence: CSVATGTGAYEQYF.

The chain has TRBV2 and TRBJ2-5; TRBD2 might be the D (5 bases). CDR1 and CDR2 from the germline V gene are SNHLY and FYNNEI. CDR3 length equals 13 residues. The germline V and J ends were trimmed by 4 bases and 5 bases, with 11 bases remaining between them. The DNA of the CDR3 is TGTGCCAGCAGTGTAAGAGGGCTTGAGACCCAGTACTTC. Translated: CASSVRGLETQYF.

As concerns this clone: Different DNA sequences within this sample yield the same CDR3. The rearrangement links TRBV9 to TRBJ2-2; D is undetermined. Germline-derived CDR1 and CDR2 are SGDLS and YYNGEE. This CDR3 has 13 amino acids. The germline V and J ends were trimmed by 0 bases and 5 bases, with 5 bases remaining between them. The CDR3 reads CASSVVGTGELFF. For the CDR3, the DNA is TGTGCCAGCAGCGTAGTGGGAACCGGGGAGCTGTTTTTT.

The chain uses TRBV14 and TRBJ2-7; 11 bases match TRBD2. The germline gives CDR1 SGHDN, CDR2 FVKESK. This CDR3 has 20 residues. V was pared by 1 base and J by 6 bases, with 20 bases of the junction left unmatched. Here the CDR3 reads CASSQGGLAGGIKGSTEQYF. The DNA of the CDR3 is TGTGCCAGCAGCCAAGGGGGGCTAGCGGGAGGAATAAAGGGGTCCACCGAGCAGTACTTC.

This chain uses TRBV28 with TRBJ2-5; 8 bases match TRBD1. J gave up 5 bases and V 1 base, and 15 bases lay outside the gene matches. The CDR3 extends over 18 amino acids. CDR1 is MDHEN and CDR2 is SYDVKM in the germline V gene. Here the CDR3 reads CASSLLAGTGPPGETQYF. CDR3 nucleotide sequence: TGTGCCAGCAGTTTATTGGCCGGGACAGGACCGCCTGGGGAGACCCAGTACTTC.

Points on this clone: Sequence at one end of the junction differs from germline and may be a read error. The chain recombines TRBV27 with TRBJ2-3; no reliable D call. The length of the CDR3 is 9 residues. CDR1 MNHEY and CDR2 SMNVEV come from the germline V gene (reference sequence). The CDR3: CIDTDTQYF. The CDR3 DNA sequence: TGCATAGATACAGATACGCAGTATTTT.

The J gene is TRBJ1-2, the V gene TRBV7-8, with 9 bases aligning to TRBD1. Germline loops: CDR1 SGHVS, CDR2 FQNEAQ. J was trimmed by 8 bases and V by 3 bases; bases with no gene match: 7. CDR3 size: 14 residues. DNA for the CDR3: TGTGCCAGCAGCTTCGACAGGGGGTCTCTCGGCTACACCTTC. Its translation: CASSFDRGSLGYTF.